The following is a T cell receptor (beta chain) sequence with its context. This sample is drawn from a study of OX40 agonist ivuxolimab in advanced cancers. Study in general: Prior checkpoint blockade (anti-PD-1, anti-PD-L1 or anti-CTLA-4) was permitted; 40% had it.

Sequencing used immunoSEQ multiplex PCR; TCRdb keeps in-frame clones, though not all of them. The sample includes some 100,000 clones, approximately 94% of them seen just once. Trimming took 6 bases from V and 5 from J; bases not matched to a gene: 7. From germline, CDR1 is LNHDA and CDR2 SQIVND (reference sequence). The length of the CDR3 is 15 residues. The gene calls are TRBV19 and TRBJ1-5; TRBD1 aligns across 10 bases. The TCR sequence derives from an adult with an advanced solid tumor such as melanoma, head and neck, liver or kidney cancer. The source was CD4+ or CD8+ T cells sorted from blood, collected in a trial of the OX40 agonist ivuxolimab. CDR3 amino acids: CASSEDGTGDQPQHF. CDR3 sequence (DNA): TGTGCCAGTAGCGAGGATGGGACAGGGGATCAGCCCCAGCATTTT.